These 7 T cell receptor beta chains share one sample of origin, sequenced in a study of T cells after yellow fever vaccination. Using its own MiXCR run on the 5' RACE reads, TCRdb lists one record per CDR3 protein. The table includes under 600,000 distinct CDR3 sequences, about 13% detected once. The material sequenced was PBMCs, taken on the day of the yellow fever booster vaccination. These receptors were collected from a man aged 25 to 40 who received the YFV17D yellow fever vaccine.

In this sample, this clonotype turned up a few times. The genes are TRBV28 and TRBJ2-7, with 7 bases that match TRBD1. Unmatched junction bases numbered 4, after V lost 5 bases and J lost 3 bases. The CDR3 has 13 residues. Germline CDR1 is MDHEN and CDR2 is SYDVKM. CDR3 protein: CASSTPGGYEQYF. In nucleotides, the CDR3 is TGTGCCAGCAGTACTCCAGGGGGCTACGAGCAGTACTTC.

The CDR3 sequence: CATSEPTGWGAETQYF. As DNA, the CDR3 is TGTGCCACCAGTGAACCGACAGGGTGGGGTGCGGAGACCCAGTACTTC. This chain joins TRBV24-1 and TRBJ2-5; TRBD1 aligns across 7 bases. CDR1 KGHDR and CDR2 SFDVKD come from the germline V gene. Trimming at V came to 4 bases and at J to 5 bases, leaving 12 bases not matched to a gene. This CDR3 has 16 amino acids.

The rearrangement joins TRBV20-1 to TRBJ2-2; no clear D gene. CDR1 is DFQATT, CDR2 SNEGSKA, per germline (reference sequence). Trimming shortened V by 0 bases and J by 3 bases, and 11 bases separated the two germline ends. The length of the CDR3 is 15 residues. The CDR3 is CSARDRRLHTGELFF. The CDR3 DNA reads TGCAGTGCTAGAGATAGACGCCTACACACCGGGGAGCTGTTTTTT.

The CDR3 here is CSATFLAASTDTQYF. CDR3 sequence (DNA): TGCAGTGCTACCTTTCTGGCGGCTAGCACAGATACGCAGTATTTT. The chain uses TRBV20-1 and TRBJ2-3; D is unclear. CDR3 length: 15 amino acids. V was trimmed by 4 bases and J by 0 bases, leaving 14 bases between them. Germline values: CDR1 DFQATT, CDR2 SNEGSKA (reference sequence).

The chain carries TRBV3-1 and TRBJ2-7, with a possible D match to TRBD2 (5 bases). CDR3 length: 15 amino acids. V lost 1 base and J lost 2, with 12 bases in between. Per the germline V gene, CDR1 is LGHDT and CDR2 is YNNKEL (reference sequence). The CDR3: CASSQAQRSTYEQYF. The CDR3 bases are TGTGCCAGCAGCCAAGCCCAGCGGTCTACCTACGAGCAGTACTTC.

The table lists this clonotype with a few counts. The chain couples TRBV7-6 to TRBJ2-3; D might be TRBD1 (5 bases). The CDR3 spans 15 residues. The V end was cut by 5 bases, the J end by 1 base, with 13 bases between. Per germline, CDR1 SGHVS and CDR2 FNYEAQ. The chain's CDR3 is CASSPGGARTDTQYF. CDR3 nucleotides: TGTGCCAGCAGCCCCGGTGGGGCACGCACAGATACGCAGTATTTT.

This clonotype was seen a handful of times. This chain links TRBV21-1 with TRBJ2-5. TRBV21-1 is deemed a pseudogene. The CDR3 consists of 13 residues. The CDR3 DNA reads TGTGCCAGCAGCAAATTAAGGCAAGAGACCCAGTACTTC. Protein: CASSKLRQETQYF.